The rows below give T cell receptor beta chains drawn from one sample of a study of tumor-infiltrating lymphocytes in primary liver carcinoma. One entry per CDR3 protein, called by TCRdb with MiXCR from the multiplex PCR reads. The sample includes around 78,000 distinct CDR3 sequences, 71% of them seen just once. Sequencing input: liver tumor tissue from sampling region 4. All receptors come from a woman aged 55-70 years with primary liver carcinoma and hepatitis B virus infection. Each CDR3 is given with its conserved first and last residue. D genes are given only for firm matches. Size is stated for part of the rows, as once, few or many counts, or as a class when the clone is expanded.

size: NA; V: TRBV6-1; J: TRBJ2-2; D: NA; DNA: TGTGTCAGGAGTGAAGGGGATCTGTACACCGGGGAACTGTTTTTT; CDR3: CVRSEGDLYTGELFF
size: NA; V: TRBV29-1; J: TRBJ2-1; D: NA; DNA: TGCAGCGTCGAACCGACAGGATTCGGCAATGAGCAGTTCTTC; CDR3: CSVEPTGFGNEQFF
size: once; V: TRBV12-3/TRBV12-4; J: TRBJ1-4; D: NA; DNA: TGCGCCAGCAGGGATTTGCCGACTGATGAAAAACTGTTTTTT; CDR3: CASRDLPTDEKLFF
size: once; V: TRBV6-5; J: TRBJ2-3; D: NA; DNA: TGTGTCAGCAGTTACAAGCCCTGGGGGAGTGGCATAGATACGCAGTATTTT; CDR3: CVSSYKPWGSGIDTQYF
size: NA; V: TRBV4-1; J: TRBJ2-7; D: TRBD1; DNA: TGCGCCAGCAGTCAAGCAATAGACAGGGGAGCCTACGGGCAGTACTTC; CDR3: CASSQAIDRGAYGQYF
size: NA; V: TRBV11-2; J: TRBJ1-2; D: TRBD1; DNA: TGTGTCAGCACCTTAAACAGGGGATTCTATGGCTACACTTTC; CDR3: CVSTLNRGFYGYTF
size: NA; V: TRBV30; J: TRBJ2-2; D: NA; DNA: TGTGCCTGGAGTCGTCCCCAGACTAGTGGGGTCACCGGGGAGCTGTTTTTT; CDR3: CAWSRPQTSGVTGELFF
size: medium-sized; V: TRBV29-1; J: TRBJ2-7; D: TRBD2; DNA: TGCAGCGTTGCGGGACTAGCGGGAGTGAGTGCCTACGAGCAGTACTTC; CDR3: CSVAGLAGVSAYEQYF
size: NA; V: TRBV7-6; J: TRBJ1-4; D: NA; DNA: TGTGCCAGCAGCTTATCGACGGGGACTAATGAAAAACTGTTTTTT; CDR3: CASSLSTGTNEKLFF
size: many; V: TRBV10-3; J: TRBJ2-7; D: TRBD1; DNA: TGTGCCATCAGTGAGTCGTTGGGACAGGGAGGTGGCGAGCAGTACTTC; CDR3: CAISESLGQGGGEQYF
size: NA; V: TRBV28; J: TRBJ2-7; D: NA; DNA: TGTGCCAGCAGATCGAACAGGGCTCTTCCCTACGAGCAGTACTTC; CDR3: CASRSNRALPYEQYF
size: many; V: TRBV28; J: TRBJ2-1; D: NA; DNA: TGTGCCAGCAGTTTATGGGGGGAAGGAAACAATGAGCAGTTCTTC; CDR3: CASSLWGEGNNEQFF
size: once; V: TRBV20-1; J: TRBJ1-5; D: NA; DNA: TGCAGTGCTAGAGGACATAGCAATCAGCCCCAGCATTTT; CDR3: CSARGHSNQPQHF
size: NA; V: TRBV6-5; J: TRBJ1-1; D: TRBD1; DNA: TGTGCCAGCAGGCCCCGTCAGGGGGCGCAGACCACTGTAGCTTTCTTT; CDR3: CASRPRQGAQTTVAFF
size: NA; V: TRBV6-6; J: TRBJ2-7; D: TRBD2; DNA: TGTGCCAGCACCTTGACTAGCGGCTACGAGCATTACTTC; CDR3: CASTLTSGYEHYF
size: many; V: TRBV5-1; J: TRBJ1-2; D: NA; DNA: TGCGCCAGCAGCTTGGTCTTTCGGCAGAGCGATGGCTACACCTTC; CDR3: CASSLVFRQSDGYTF
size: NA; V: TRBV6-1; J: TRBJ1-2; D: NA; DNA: TGTGTCAGCAGTGAAATGCCTAACTATGGCTACGCCTTC; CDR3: CVSSEMPNYGYAF
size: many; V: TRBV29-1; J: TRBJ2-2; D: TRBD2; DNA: TGCAGCGTTATACCTAGCGGGAGGGCCTCTGGGGAGCTGTTTTTT; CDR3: CSVIPSGRASGELFF
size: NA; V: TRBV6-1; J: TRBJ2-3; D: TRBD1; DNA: TGTGCCACCAGACAGGGGGGGGACACAGATACGCAGTGTTTT; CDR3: CATRQGGDTDTQCF
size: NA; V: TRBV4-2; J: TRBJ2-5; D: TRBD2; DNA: TGTGCCAGTAGCCAAACCGGGACTAGGAATGTCGCAGAGACCCAGTATTTC; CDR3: CASSQTGTRNVAETQYF